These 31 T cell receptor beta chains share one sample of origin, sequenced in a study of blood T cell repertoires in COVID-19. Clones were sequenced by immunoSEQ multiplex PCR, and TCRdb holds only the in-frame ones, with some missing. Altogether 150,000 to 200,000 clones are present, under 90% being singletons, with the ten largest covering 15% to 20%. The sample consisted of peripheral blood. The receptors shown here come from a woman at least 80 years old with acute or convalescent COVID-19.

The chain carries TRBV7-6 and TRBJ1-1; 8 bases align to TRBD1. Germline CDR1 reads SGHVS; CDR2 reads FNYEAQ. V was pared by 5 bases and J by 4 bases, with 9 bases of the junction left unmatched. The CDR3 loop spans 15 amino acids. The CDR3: CASSRSQGGRTEAFF. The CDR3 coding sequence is TGTGCCAGCAGCCGTTCACAGGGGGGACGCACTGAAGCTTTCTTT.

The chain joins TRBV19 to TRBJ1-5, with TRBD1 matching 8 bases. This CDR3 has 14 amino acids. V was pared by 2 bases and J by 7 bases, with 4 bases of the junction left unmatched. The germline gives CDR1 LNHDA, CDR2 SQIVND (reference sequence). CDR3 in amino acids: CASSIQGAQQPQHF. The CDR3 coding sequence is TGTGCCAGTAGTATACAGGGGGCTCAACAGCCCCAGCATTTT.

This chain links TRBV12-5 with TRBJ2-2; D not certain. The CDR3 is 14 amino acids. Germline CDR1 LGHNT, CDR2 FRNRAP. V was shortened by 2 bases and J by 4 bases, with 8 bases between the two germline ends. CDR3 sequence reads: CASGLSTVTGELFF. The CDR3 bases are TGTGCTAGTGGTTTGTCTACCGTCACCGGGGAGCTGTTTTTT.

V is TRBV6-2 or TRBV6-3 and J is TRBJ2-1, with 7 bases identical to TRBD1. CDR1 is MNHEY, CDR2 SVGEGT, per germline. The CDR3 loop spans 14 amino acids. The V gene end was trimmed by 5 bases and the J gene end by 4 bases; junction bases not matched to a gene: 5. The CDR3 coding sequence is TGTGCCAGCAGTCTCCAGGGGGAGTACAATGAGCAGTTCTTC. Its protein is CASSLQGEYNEQFF.

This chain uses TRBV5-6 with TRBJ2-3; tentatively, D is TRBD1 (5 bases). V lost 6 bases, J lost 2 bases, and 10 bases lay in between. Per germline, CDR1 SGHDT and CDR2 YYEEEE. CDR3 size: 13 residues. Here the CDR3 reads CASNGHSTDTQYF. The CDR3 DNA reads TGTGCCAGCAACGGACATTCCACAGATACGCAGTATTTT. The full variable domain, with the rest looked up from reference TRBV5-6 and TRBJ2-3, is DAGVTQSPTHLIKTRGQQVTLRCSPKSGHDTVSWYQQALGQGPQFIFQYYEEEERQRGNFPDRFSGHQFPNYSSELNVNALLLGDSALYLCASNGHSTDTQYFGPGTRLTVL.

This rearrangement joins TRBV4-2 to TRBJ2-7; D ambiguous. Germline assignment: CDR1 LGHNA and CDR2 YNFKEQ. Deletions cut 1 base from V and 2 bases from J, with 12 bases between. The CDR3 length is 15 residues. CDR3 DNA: TGTGCCAGCAGCCAAGTCGGCAGCGAGACCTACGAGCAGTACTTC. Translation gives CASSQVGSETYEQYF.

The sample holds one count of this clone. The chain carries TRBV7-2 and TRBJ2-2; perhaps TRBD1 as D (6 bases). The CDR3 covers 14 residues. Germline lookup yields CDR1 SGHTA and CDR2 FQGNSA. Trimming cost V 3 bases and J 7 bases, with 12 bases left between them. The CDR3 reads CASSFQGWGGELFF. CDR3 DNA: TGTGCCAGCAGCTTCCAGGGGTGGGGCGGGGAGCTGTTTTTT. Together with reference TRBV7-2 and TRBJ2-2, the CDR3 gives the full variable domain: GAGVSQSPSNKVTEKGKDVELRCDPISGHTALYWYRQSLGQGLEFLIYFQGNSAPDKSGLPSDRFSAERTGGSVSTLTIQRTQQEDSAVYLCASSFQGWGGELFFGEGSRLTVL.

Here the CDR3 reads CASSPLTGSSIPFF. The CDR3 DNA reads as TGTGCCAGCAGTCCGCTAACAGGGTCCTCTATCCCGTTCTTC. J is TRBJ2-1 and V is TRBV6-5, with D tentatively TRBD1 (6 bases). The CDR3 loop spans 14 amino acids. The ends were cut back, 5 bases at V and 15 bases at J, with 23 bases in the middle. Germline loops: CDR1 MNHEY, CDR2 SVGAGI.

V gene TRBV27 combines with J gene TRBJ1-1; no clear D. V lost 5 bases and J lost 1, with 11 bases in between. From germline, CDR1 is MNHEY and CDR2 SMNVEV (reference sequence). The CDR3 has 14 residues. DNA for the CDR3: TGTGCCAGCAGTCTAAAAACTGCGAACACTGAAGCTTTCTTT. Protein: CASSLKTANTEAFF.

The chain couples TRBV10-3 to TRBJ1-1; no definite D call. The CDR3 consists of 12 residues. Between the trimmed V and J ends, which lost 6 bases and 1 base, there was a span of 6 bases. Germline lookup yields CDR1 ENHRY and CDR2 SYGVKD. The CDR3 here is CAIRAGNTEAFF. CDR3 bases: TGTGCCATCAGGGCGGGGAACACTGAAGCTTTCTTT.

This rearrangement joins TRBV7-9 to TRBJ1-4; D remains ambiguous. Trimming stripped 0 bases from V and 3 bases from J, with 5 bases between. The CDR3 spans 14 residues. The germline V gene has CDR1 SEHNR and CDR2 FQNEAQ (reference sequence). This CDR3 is CASSLAASNEKLFF. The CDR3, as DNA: TGTGCCAGCAGCTTAGCAGCCTCTAATGAAAAACTGTTTTTT.

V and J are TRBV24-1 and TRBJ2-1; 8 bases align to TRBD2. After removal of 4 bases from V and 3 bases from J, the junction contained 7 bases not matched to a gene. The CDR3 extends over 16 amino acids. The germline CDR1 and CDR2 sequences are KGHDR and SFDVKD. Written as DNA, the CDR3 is TGTGCCACCAGTGACTCGGGAGGGGAGGGCTACAATGAGCAGTTCTTC. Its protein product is CATSDSGGEGYNEQFF.

CDR3 loop: CATSRELAPTGELFF. The CDR3 nucleotides are TGTGCCACCAGCAGAGAACTAGCTCCCACCGGGGAGCTGTTTTTT. The V gene is TRBV15, the J gene TRBJ2-2; a possible D gene is TRBD2 (6 bases). Germline values: CDR1 LNHNV, CDR2 YYDKDF (reference sequence). V dropped 0 bases and J dropped 4 bases, with 9 bases sitting between them. The CDR3 contains 15 residues.

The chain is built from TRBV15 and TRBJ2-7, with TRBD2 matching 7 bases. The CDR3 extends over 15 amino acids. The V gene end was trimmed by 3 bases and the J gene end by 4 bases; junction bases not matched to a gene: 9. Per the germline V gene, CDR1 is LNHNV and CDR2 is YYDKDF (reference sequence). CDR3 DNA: TGTGCCACCAGCAGCCTGGGGGGGGTTGGATACGAGCAGTACTTC. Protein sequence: CATSSLGGVGYEQYF.

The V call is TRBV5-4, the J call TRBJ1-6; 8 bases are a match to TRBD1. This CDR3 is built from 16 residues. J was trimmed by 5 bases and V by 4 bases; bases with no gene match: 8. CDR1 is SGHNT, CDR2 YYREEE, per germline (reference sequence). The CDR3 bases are TGTGCCAGCAGCGTTCGGACAGGGATTGATAATTCACCCCTCCACTTT. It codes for CASSVRTGIDNSPLHF.

CDR3 sequence (DNA): TGTGCCAGCAGCGCCGGGGAAAATTCACCCCTCCACTTT. This encodes CASSAGENSPLHF. The chain employs TRBV9 and TRBJ1-6, with unresolved D. Trimming left V 3 bases short and J 7 bases short, with 8 bases between. Germline CDR1 reads SGDLS; CDR2 reads YYNGEE. The CDR3 extends over 13 amino acids.

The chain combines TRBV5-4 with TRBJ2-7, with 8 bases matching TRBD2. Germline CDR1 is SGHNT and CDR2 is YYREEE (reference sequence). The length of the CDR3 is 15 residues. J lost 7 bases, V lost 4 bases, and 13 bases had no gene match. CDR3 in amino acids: CASSAVAGGSGEQYF. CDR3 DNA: TGTGCCAGCAGCGCCGTGGCGGGAGGATCGGGGGAGCAGTACTTC.

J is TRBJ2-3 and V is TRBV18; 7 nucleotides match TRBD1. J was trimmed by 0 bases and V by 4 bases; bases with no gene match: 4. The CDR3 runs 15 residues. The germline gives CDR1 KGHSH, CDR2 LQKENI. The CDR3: CASSLSTGSTDTQYF. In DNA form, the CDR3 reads TGTGCCAGCTCACTATCGACAGGGAGCACAGATACGCAGTATTTT.

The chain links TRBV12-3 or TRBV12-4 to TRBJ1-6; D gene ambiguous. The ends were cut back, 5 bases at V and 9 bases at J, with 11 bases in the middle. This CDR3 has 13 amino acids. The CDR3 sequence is CASSQTGSSPLHF. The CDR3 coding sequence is TGTGCCAGCAGTCAGACTGGGAGTTCACCCCTCCACTTT.

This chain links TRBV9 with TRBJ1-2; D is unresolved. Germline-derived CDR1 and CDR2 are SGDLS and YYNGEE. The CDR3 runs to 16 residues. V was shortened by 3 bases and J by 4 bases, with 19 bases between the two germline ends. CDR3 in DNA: TGTGCCAGCAGCGAAACCGCGGAGGAAGGAGCCTATGGCTACACCTTC. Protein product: CASSETAEEGAYGYTF.

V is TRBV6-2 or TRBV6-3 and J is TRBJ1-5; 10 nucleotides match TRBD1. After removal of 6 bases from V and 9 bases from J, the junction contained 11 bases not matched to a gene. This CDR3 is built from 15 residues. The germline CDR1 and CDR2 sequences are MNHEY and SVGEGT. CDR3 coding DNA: TGTGCCAGCAGCGTGGGACAGGGGTTCAGGTTGCCCCAGCATTTT. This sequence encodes CASSVGQGFRLPQHF.

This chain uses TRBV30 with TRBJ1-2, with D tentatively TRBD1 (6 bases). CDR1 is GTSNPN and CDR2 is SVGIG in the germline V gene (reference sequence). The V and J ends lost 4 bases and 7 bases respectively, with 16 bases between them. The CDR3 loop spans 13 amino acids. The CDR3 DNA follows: TGTGCCTGGACCCAGGGGAGGGCAGGTGGCTACACCTTC. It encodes CAWTQGRAGGYTF.

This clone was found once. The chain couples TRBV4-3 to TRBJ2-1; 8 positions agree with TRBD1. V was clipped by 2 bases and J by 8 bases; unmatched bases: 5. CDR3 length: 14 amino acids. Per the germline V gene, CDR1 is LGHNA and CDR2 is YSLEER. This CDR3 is CASSQRQGSDEQFF. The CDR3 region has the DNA TGCGCCAGCAGCCAACGACAGGGGTCGGATGAGCAGTTCTTC.

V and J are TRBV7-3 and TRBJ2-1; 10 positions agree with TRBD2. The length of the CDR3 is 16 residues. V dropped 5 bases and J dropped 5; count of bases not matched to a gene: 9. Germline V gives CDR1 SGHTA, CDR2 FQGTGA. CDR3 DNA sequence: TGTGCCAGCAGCCCTAAGCGGGGGGGCCGTGACAATGAGCAGTTCTTC. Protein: CASSPKRGGRDNEQFF.

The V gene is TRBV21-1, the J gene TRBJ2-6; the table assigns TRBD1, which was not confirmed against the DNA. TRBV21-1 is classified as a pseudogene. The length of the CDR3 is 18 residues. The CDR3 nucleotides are TGTGCCAGCAGCCGTAAGGGGGAGAACCCCCCTGGGGCCAACGTCCTGACTTTC. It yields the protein CASSRKGENPPGANVLTF.

The CDR3 spells CATRDSSGNTIYF. As DNA, the CDR3 is TGTGCCACGCGGGACAGCTCTGGAAACACCATATATTTT. This chain uses TRBV6-5 with TRBJ1-3; 7 nucleotides agree with TRBD1. The CDR3 is made up of 13 amino acids. Germline CDR1 reads MNHEY; CDR2 reads SVGAGI. The trim removed 10 bases at V and 0 bases at J, leaving 3 bases unmatched.

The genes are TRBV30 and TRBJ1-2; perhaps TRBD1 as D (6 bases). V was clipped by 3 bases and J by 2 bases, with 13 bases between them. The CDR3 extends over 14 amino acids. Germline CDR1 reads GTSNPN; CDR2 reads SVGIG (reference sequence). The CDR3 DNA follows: TGTGCCTGGAGCCAGGGGAGGGGGAACTATGGCTACACCTTC. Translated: CAWSQGRGNYGYTF.

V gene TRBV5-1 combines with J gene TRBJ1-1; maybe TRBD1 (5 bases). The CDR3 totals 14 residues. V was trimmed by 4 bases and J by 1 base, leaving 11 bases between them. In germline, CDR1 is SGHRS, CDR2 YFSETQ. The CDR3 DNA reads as TGCGCCAGCAGCACACGACAGAGGAACACTGAAGCTTTCTTT. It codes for CASSTRQRNTEAFF.

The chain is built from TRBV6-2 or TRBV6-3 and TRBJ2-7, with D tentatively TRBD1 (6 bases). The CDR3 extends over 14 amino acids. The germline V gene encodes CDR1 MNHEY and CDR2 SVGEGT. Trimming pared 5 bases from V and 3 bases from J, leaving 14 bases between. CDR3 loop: CASSTPDRHYEQYF. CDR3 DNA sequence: TGTGCCAGCAGTACCCCGGACAGACACTACGAGCAGTACTTC.

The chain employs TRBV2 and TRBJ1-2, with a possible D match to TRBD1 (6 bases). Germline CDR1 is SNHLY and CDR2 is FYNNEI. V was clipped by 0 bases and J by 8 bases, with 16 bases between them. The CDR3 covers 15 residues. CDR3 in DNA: TGTGCCAGCAGTGAAGCGCCGTCAGGGGTGTCGGGCTACACCTTC. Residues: CASSEAPSGVSGYTF.

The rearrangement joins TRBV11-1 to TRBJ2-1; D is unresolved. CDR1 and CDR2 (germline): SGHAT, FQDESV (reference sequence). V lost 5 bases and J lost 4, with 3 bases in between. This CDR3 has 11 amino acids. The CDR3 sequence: CASSTYNEQFF. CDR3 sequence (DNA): TGTGCCAGCAGCACTTACAATGAGCAGTTCTTC.